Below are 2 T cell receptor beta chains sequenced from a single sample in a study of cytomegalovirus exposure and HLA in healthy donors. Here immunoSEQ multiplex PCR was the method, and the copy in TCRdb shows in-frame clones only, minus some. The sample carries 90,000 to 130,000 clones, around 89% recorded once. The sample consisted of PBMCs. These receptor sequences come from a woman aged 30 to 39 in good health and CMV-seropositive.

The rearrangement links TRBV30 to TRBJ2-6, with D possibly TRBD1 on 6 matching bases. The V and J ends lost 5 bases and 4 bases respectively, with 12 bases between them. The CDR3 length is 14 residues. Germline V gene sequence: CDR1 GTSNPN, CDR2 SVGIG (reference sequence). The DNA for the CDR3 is TGTGCCTGGCGCAGGGGATTGGGGGCCAACGTCCTGACTTTC. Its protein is CAWRRGLGANVLTF.

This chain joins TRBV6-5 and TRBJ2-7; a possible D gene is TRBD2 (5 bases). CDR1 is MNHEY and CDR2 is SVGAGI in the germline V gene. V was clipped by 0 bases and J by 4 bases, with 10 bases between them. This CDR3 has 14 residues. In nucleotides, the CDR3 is TGTGCCAGCAGTTACTCACGGGGATCTTACGAGCAGTACTTC. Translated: CASSYSRGSYEQYF.